This T cell receptor (beta chain) was captured in a study of blood T cells in healthy people across ages. A few counts support this clonotype. Trimming removed 1 base from V and 0 bases from J, with 9 bases in between. The CDR3 loop spans 15 amino acids. From germline, CDR1 is LGHNA and CDR2 YSLEER. Alongside a J-beta primer mix, a sample-barcoded 5' primer served in a second PCR lasting 7 to 11 cycles. TCRdb reprocessed the 5' RACE reads via MiXCR and lists one record per CDR3 protein. The sample lists some 730,000 distinct CDR3 sequences; over 20% were seen once. The sequence was collected from a man aged 70-80 years in good health. This chain connects TRBV4-3 to TRBJ1-1; D is uncertain. The sequenced sample consisted of blood. This CDR3 reads CASSQAALLNTEAFF. For the CDR3, the DNA is TGCGCCAGCAGCCAAGCGGCCCTTCTGAACACTGAAGCTTTCTTT.